Listed below are T cell receptor beta chains from one sample, sequenced in a study of blood T cells in healthy people across ages. TCRdb used MiXCR to reprocess the 5' RACE reads, holding one entry per CDR3 protein. The sample shows some 1.4 million distinct CDR3 sequences, approximately 42% of them seen only once. The sample consisted of blood. The origin of the receptors is a woman between 18 and 30 years old in good health. Each CDR3 is given with its conserved first and last residue. D genes are given only for firm matches. Clone size is stated in some rows and not others, as once, few, many or a class when expanded.

TRBV20-1,NA,TRBJ1-2,NA,CSASPGALTNYGYTF,TGCAGTGCTAGTCCCGGGGCCCTTACTAACTATGGCTACACCTTC
TRBV10-3,NA,TRBJ2-7,NA,CAISVGGLSYEQYF,TGTGCCATCAGTGTTGGGGGGTTGTCCTACGAGCAGTACTTC
TRBV27,NA,TRBJ2-3,NA,CASSQSGSGTDTQYF,TGTGCCAGCAGTCAAAGCGGCTCGGGCACAGATACGCAGTATTTT
TRBV14,NA,TRBJ2-1,NA,CASSQDWTGGISYNEQFF,TGTGCCAGCAGCCAAGATTGGACTGGGGGTATCTCCTACAATGAGCAGTTCTTC
TRBV12-3/TRBV12-4,NA,TRBJ2-3,few,CASSLVGGGHTDTQYF,TGTGCCAGCAGTTTGGTGGGCGGGGGCCACACAGATACGCAGTATTTT
TRBV27,TRBD1,TRBJ2-1,NA,CASSLGQDTNEQFF,TGTGCCAGCAGTTTGGGACAGGACACAAATGAGCAGTTCTTC
TRBV5-5,NA,TRBJ1-2,few,CASSLERVGANYGYTF,TGTGCCAGCAGCTTGGAAAGGGTTGGGGCTAACTATGGCTACACCTTC
TRBV5-6,NA,TRBJ2-7,few,CASSLGSFEQYF,TGTGCCAGCAGCTTGGGTTCGTTCGAGCAGTACTTC
TRBV5-1,TRBD2,TRBJ2-1,few,CASSSGLAGADYNEQFF,TGCGCCAGCAGCTCAGGACTAGCGGGAGCAGACTACAATGAGCAGTTCTTC
TRBV6-4,TRBD2,TRBJ2-1,NA,CASSRGTSGSGEQFF,TGTGCCAGCAGTCGCGGAACTAGCGGGAGTGGAGAGCAGTTCTTC
TRBV5-1,NA,TRBJ2-3,NA,CASSLMSGTTTDTQYF,TGCGCCAGCAGCTTAATGTCCGGGACCACCACAGATACGCAGTATTTT
TRBV18,NA,TRBJ1-2,NA,CASSPKAGGYTF,TGTGCCAGCTCACCAAAGGCAGGGGGCTACACCTTC
TRBV7-9,TRBD2,TRBJ2-7,few,CASSSIGTSGGGPYYEQYF,TGTGCCAGCAGCTCCATCGGGACTAGCGGGGGCGGCCCTTACTACGAGCAGTACTTC
TRBV20-1,TRBD2,TRBJ2-5,few,CSAGTSSLGETQYF,TGCAGTGCTGGGACTAGTTCGTTAGGGGAGACCCAGTACTTC
TRBV9,NA,TRBJ1-1,NA,CASSPRTVNTEAFF,TGTGCCAGCAGTCCCCGAACGGTGAACACTGAAGCTTTCTTT
TRBV20-1,TRBD2,TRBJ2-1,NA,CSATSGGDNEQFF,TGCAGTGCTACTAGCGGGGGCGACAATGAGCAGTTCTTC
TRBV10-3,TRBD1,TRBJ2-7,NA,CAISELEDRGYGF,TGTGCCATCAGTGAGTTAGAGGACAGGGGTTATGGCTTC
TRBV11-1,NA,TRBJ2-5,few,CASSSRPYRAKQETQYF,TGTGCCAGCAGCTCCCGCCCCTACCGGGCCAAGCAAGAGACCCAGTACTTC
TRBV24-1,NA,TRBJ2-3,NA,CATSDSYPGTDTQYF,TGTGCCACCAGTGATAGCTACCCGGGTACAGATACGCAGTATTTT
TRBV27,NA,TRBJ2-3,NA,CASSLTSGGGRYGTDTQYF,TGTGCCAGCAGTTTAACGTCAGGGGGCGGGAGGTATGGCACAGATACGCAGTATTTT
TRBV20-1,NA,TRBJ2-7,NA,CSARDLLADYEQYF,TGCAGTGCTAGAGATTTACTAGCTGACTACGAGCAGTACTTC
TRBV27,TRBD1,TRBJ2-1,many,CASSLEGAGYPNEQFF,TGTGCCAGCAGTTTAGAGGGGGCTGGTTATCCCAATGAGCAGTTCTTC
TRBV12-3/TRBV12-4,NA,TRBJ1-5,NA,CASSPNTGGNQPQHF,TGTGCCAGCAGTCCCAACACGGGAGGCAATCAGCCCCAGCATTTT
TRBV10-3,TRBD2,TRBJ2-7,few,CAISGGTSAAVPYEQYF,TGTGCCATCTCAGGTGGGACTAGCGCTGCTGTGCCCTACGAGCAGTACTTC
TRBV6-6,NA,TRBJ2-5,many,CASSYPQETQYF,TGTGCCAGCAGTTACCCCCAAGAGACCCAGTACTTC
TRBV18,NA,TRBJ2-1,NA,CASSPIPGRVEGDEQFF,TGTGCCAGCTCGCCTATCCCGGGACGAGTAGAGGGGGATGAGCAGTTCTTC
TRBV6-5,NA,TRBJ1-1,NA,CASSYGSVRNTEAFF,TGTGCCAGCAGTTACGGATCTGTCCGGAACACTGAAGCTTTCTTT
TRBV7-3,NA,TRBJ2-3,few,CASSLTAGSSDTQYF,TGTGCCAGCAGCTTAACGGCAGGCAGTTCAGATACGCAGTATTTT
TRBV7-9,TRBD1,TRBJ1-5,NA,CASSLGQGDHQPQHF,TGTGCCAGCAGCTTAGGGCAGGGGGACCATCAGCCCCAGCATTTT
TRBV6-5,TRBD2,TRBJ2-3,NA,CATRTSGRTDTQYF,TGTGCCACCCGGACTAGCGGGAGAACAGATACGCAGTATTTT
TRBV20-1,TRBD1,TRBJ2-7,NA,CSARDYDRGYQETRYF,TGCAGTGCTAGAGACTATGACAGGGGGTACCAAGAGACCCGGTACTTC
TRBV25-1,TRBD1,TRBJ1-1,NA,CASSAETGVDTEAFF,TGTGCCAGCAGTGCGGAGACAGGGGTCGACACTGAAGCTTTCTTT